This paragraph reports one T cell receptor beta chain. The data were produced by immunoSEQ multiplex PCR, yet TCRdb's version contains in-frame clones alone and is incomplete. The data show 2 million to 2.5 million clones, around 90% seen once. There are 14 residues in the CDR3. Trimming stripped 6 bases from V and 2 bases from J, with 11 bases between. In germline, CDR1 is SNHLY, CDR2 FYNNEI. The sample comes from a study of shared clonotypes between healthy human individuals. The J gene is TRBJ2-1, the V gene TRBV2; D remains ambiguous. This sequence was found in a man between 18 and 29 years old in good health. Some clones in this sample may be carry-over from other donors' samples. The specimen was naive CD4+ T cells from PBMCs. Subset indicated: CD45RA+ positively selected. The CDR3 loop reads CASRASGTYNEQFF. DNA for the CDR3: TGTGCCAGCAGGGCTTCAGGTACCTACAATGAGCAGTTCTTC.